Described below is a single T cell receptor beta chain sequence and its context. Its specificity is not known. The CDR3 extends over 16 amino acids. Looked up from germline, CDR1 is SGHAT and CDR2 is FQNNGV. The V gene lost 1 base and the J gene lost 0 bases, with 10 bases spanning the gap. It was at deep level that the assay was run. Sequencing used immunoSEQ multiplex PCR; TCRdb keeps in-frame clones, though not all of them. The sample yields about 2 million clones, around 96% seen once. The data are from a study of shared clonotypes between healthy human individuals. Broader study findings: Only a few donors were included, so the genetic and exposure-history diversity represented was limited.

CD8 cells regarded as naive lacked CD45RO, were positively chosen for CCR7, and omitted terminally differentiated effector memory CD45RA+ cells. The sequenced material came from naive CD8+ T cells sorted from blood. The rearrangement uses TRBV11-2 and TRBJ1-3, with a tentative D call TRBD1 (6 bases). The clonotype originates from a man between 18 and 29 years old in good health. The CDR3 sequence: CASSLARDTSGNTIYF. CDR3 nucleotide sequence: TGTGCCAGCAGCTTAGCCCGGGACACCTCTGGAAACACCATATATTTT.